This T cell receptor (beta chain) emerged from a study of blood T cell repertoires in COVID-19 (TCRdb year 2020). The study in broad terms: Samples from collaborators originated in the United States, Italy and Spain and spanned both the acute and convalescent phases of COVID-19. The prospective study material was composed of cDNA or gDNA derived from T cells, B-cell-depleted T cells, or PBMCs. Deeply sampled blood TCRbeta repertoires from subjects exposed to, actively infected with, or recovered from COVID-19 were included in the dataset. The repertoires were made available in a free public database intended to serve as a resource for research on the immune response to SARS-CoV-2. Samples were obtained from the ongoing ImmuneRACE study (first 160 participants) and from about 1,300 subjects provided by 6 global collaborators. The sample metadata nearly always contained a de-identified subject ID, COVID-19 status, age in years and sex. Where HLA class I and class II types were available, the types were taken from metadata supplied by the sample provider, not from assay-based typing. Results and caveats for the whole study, not just this receptor: How much clinical and demographic metadata was included differed by source and by participant, and the metadata was provided uncurated.

Ends trimmed: V by 5 bases, J by 7 bases; bases unmatched to a gene: 16. The CDR3 measures 18 amino acids from cysteine to phenylalanine. Of the read, only the CDR3 DNA is kept; its 54 bases are in frame from base 1. The germline V gene (reference sequence) specifies LNHDA as CDR1 and SQIVND as CDR2. The immunoSEQ Assay, a bias-controlled multiplex PCR, was used to amplify TCRbeta CDR3 regions from genomic DNA. The paper's processing steps were these. The number of nucleated cells in each sample was estimated from the amplification of reference gene primers within the assay. To quantify the absolute abundance of each unique TCRbeta CDR3 rearrangement, sequence reads were collapsed and filtered. For each sample, productive Simpson clonality was calculated by taking the square root of Simpson's diversity index across productive rearrangements. The table comes from immuneACCESS by way of TCRdb, which keeps in-frame sequences with V and J called. Part of the clones is missing from these tables; in studies checked, under half for an unresolved V gene and the rest for unknown reasons. V and J calls and clone size are given by that table; D and trimming were obtained from the DNA. The sample yields hundreds of thousands of clones; 85% to 90% were counted once. The ten largest clones capture around 4.6% of the sample.

In the prospective study, participants were about 18 to 100 years old, resided in fewer than 25 geographic areas of the United States, and were enrolled through a virtual design. To assign participants to cohorts, the prospective study relied on clinical history that participants themselves reported in a screening survey and a study questionnaire. Recovered participants in ImmuneRACE Cohort 3 were defined as having two consecutive negative NP/OP PCR tests, clearance from a healthcare professional, or resolution of symptoms. In the prospective study, mobile phlebotomists collected whole blood, serum and a nasopharyngeal or oropharyngeal swab from each participant. Prospective study participants could optionally give additional blood draws and questionnaires over a 2-month period. Before DNA extraction, prospective study blood samples were shipped either frozen or at room temperature. Remarks on this clone: Its antigen specificity is not known. Base qualities are not at hand, and no much larger clone is one base apart.

This clonotype originated in a man aged 25-45 years who had recovered from COVID-19. The chain links TRBV19 with TRBJ1-5, and TRBD1 matches 11 of the central bases. The source material was PBMCs or T cells enriched from blood (not recorded which). The DNA sequence is given as TGTGCCAGTAGTTCCGGGACAGGGGGTTTTATAGCAGGGCAGCCCCAGCATTTT. Translated, this gives CASSSGTGGFIAGQPQHF.